This entry lists 10 T cell receptor beta chains sequenced from one sample in a study of blood T cell repertoires in COVID-19. Repertoires were generated with immunoSEQ multiplex PCR, while TCRdb's copy carries only in-frame clones and drops some. The sample carries 300,000 to 400,000 clones, approximately 90% recorded once. The sample taken for sequencing was peripheral blood. These receptor sequences come from a man aged 30 to 45 with COVID-19, enrolled during active disease.

The chain links TRBV15 to TRBJ1-2, with D possibly TRBD1 on 5 matching bases. V gave up 3 bases and J gave up 4 bases, with 15 bases separating them. Germline V lookup: CDR1 LNHNV, CDR2 YYDKDF (reference sequence). CDR3 length: 15 amino acids. CDR3 sequence: CATSRGGIFSYGYTF. The CDR3 bases are TGTGCCACCAGCAGGGGGGGGATATTTAGCTATGGCTACACCTTC.

The V and J genes are TRBV18 and TRBJ2-7; 7 bases are a match to TRBD1. CDR1 and CDR2 from the germline V gene are KGHSH and LQKENI. The CDR3 spans 14 residues. Trimming at V came to 1 base and at J to 2 bases, leaving 2 bases not matched to a gene. CDR3 DNA: TGTGCCAGCTCACCACAGGGACAGCCCTACGAGCAGTACTTC. Its protein product is CASSPQGQPYEQYF.

The rearrangement uses TRBV19 and TRBJ1-2, with D maybe TRBD1 (5 bases). Per the germline V gene, CDR1 is LNHDA and CDR2 is SQIVND (reference sequence). This CDR3 comprises 16 residues. The V end was cut by 1 base, the J end by 4 bases, with 16 bases between. The CDR3 is CASSIALAGKSYGYTF. The CDR3, as DNA: TGTGCCAGTAGTATAGCGCTGGCAGGGAAAAGCTATGGCTACACCTTC.

J is TRBJ2-7 and V is TRBV6-5, with D maybe TRBD2 (5 bases). The CDR3 covers 13 residues. Per germline, CDR1 MNHEY and CDR2 SVGAGI. V was cut by 2 bases and J by 6 bases, with 11 bases left in between. CDR3 protein: CASSYPGRGEQYF. CDR3 nucleotides: TGTGCCAGCAGTTACCCAGGACGGGGCGAGCAGTACTTC.

The chain combines TRBV2 with TRBJ2-2; TRBD1 aligns across 8 bases. V trimming: 2 bases; J trimming: 3 bases; junction bases outside the gene matches: 14. CDR3 length: 19 residues. Germline V CDR1 and CDR2: SNHLY, FYNNEI. CDR3 nucleotide sequence: TGTGCCAGCAGTGAAACCCAGGACAGGGCAATTCAGTACACCGGGGAGCTGTTTTTT. Amino acids: CASSETQDRAIQYTGELFF.

This clone came up a few times. This sequence joins TRBV12-3 or TRBV12-4 and TRBJ1-6; 9 nucleotides line up with TRBD1. Unmatched junction bases numbered 1, after V lost 6 bases and J lost 10 bases. CDR3 length equals 12 residues. CDR3 residues: CASRTGGSPLHF. Here the CDR3 DNA reads TGTGCCAGCAGGACAGGGGGATCACCCCTCCACTTT.

The chain links TRBV6-5 to TRBJ1-6; 9 bases line up with TRBD1. The CDR3 runs to 15 residues. Germline V gene sequence: CDR1 MNHEY, CDR2 SVGAGI. V dropped 2 bases and J dropped 9; count of bases not matched to a gene: 5. This CDR3 is CASSYPGQGGSPLHF. CDR3 bases: TGTGCCAGCAGTTACCCGGGACAGGGTGGTTCACCCCTCCACTTT.

This chain joins TRBV19 and TRBJ1-5, with TRBD1 matching over 7 bases. Germline lookup yields CDR1 LNHDA and CDR2 SQIVND (reference sequence). The CDR3 runs 14 residues. J lost 6 bases, V lost 7 bases, and 9 bases had no gene match. DNA for the CDR3: TGTGCCAGTATTGGATTTTCAGGGGGTCAGCCCCAGCATTTT. Translating gives CASIGFSGGQPQHF. Based on the CDR3 plus reference TRBV19 and TRBJ1-5, the full variable domain is DGGITQSPKYLFRKEGQNVTLSCEQNLNHDAMYWYRQDPGQGLRLIYYSQIVNDFQKGDIAEGYSVSREKKESFPLTVTSAQKNPTAFYLCASIGFSGGQPQHFGDGTRLSIL.

This clone was detected once. The chain's CDR3 is CASSNTIKNIQYF. The CDR3, as DNA: TGTGCCAGCAGTAATACTATCAAAAACATTCAGTACTTC. The rearrangement uses TRBV12-3 or TRBV12-4 and TRBJ2-4; D not certain. The CDR3 extends over 13 amino acids. V was shortened by 5 bases and J by 3 bases, with 8 bases between the two germline ends.

The chain is built from TRBV28 and TRBJ1-5; the D is unclear. Trimming cost V 4 bases and J 6 bases, with 7 bases left between them. There are 12 residues in the CDR3. The germline V gene has CDR1 MDHEN and CDR2 SYDVKM. The CDR3, as DNA: TGTGCCAGCAGTTCCGAGGGTCAGCCCCAGCATTTT. Protein: CASSSEGQPQHF.